These 26 T cell receptor beta chains share one sample of origin, sequenced in a study of T cell repertoires in cytomegalovirus infection. These receptors' targets are unknown. TCRdb re-analysed the reads in MiXCR, keeping a single row per CDR3 protein. Here the sample spans a few hundred thousand distinct CDR3 sequences, 34% being singletons. The material was cultured PBMCs, obtained from culture after CMV antigen stimulation. These receptor sequences come from a human donor in good health (CMV status not recorded). Some clones in this sample may be carry-over from other donors' samples.

The V call is TRBV4-3, the J call TRBJ1-1, with D unresolved. CDR3 size: 15 residues. Trimming pared 0 bases from V and 0 bases from J, leaving 8 bases between. CDR1 and CDR2 from the germline V gene are LGHNA and YSLEER. CDR3 sequence: CASSQDATVNTEAFF. In nucleotides, the CDR3 is TGCGCCAGCAGCCAAGACGCCACCGTGAACACTGAAGCTTTCTTT.

This clonotype was seen repeatedly, ten times or more. The V and J genes are TRBV5-4 and TRBJ1-4; unclear D gene. This CDR3 comprises 15 residues. Germline V gene data show CDR1 as SGHNT and CDR2 as YYREEE (reference sequence). V lost 1 base and J lost 4, with 11 bases in between. The CDR3 nucleotides read TGTGCCAGCAGCTTGAATAGGGCCGTTAATGAAAAACTGTTTTTT. As protein: CASSLNRAVNEKLFF.

V is TRBV9 and J is TRBJ1-1, with TRBD1 identical over 9 bases. The CDR3 length is 15 residues. The junction had 7 bases not matched to a gene; V was cut back by 4 bases and J by 3 bases. The germline V gene has CDR1 SGDLS and CDR2 YYNGEE. The CDR3 loop reads CASSPGTGWDTEAFF. The CDR3 DNA is TGTGCCAGCAGCCCCGGGACAGGGTGGGACACTGAAGCTTTCTTT.

V usage is TRBV19 and J usage is TRBJ2-1, with 10 bases matching TRBD2. CDR1 and CDR2 (germline): LNHDA, SQIVND (reference sequence). After removal of 7 bases from V and 6 bases from J, the junction contained 3 bases not matched to a gene. This CDR3 comprises 13 residues. For the CDR3, the DNA is TGTGCCAGTAAACTAGCGGGAATCAATGAGCAGTTCTTC. Its protein product is CASKLAGINEQFF.

The rearrangement joins TRBV6-2 or TRBV6-3 to TRBJ2-2; 9 bases line up with TRBD2. CDR1 is MNHEY and CDR2 is SVGEGT in the germline V gene. CDR3 length equals 15 residues. With 4 bases clipped from V and 3 bases from J, the junction kept 3 bases outside the gene matches. CDR3 protein: CASSFLAGYTGELFF. As DNA, the CDR3 is TGTGCCAGCAGTTTTCTAGCGGGGTACACCGGGGAGCTGTTTTTT.

About this clonotype: A much larger clone sits a single nucleotide away, making a read error possible. The chain employs TRBV24-1 and TRBJ2-5; D gene unclear. The CDR3 covers 19 residues. CDR1 and CDR2 (germline): KGHDR, SFDVKD. V lost 1 base and J 4 bases, leaving 24 bases between the germline ends. CDR3 in amino acids: CATSDFREAGPTTSETQYF. The CDR3 DNA sequence: TGTGCCACCAGTGATTTTCGCGAGGCTGGCCCAACAACTTCAGAGACCCAGTACTTC.

This sequence joins TRBV19 and TRBJ2-1, with 8 bases fitting TRBD2. V gave up 8 bases and J gave up 4 bases; unmatched junction bases: 10. This CDR3 has 15 amino acids. Germline V lookup: CDR1 LNHDA, CDR2 SQIVND (reference sequence). Written as DNA, the CDR3 is TGTGCCAGTTCGTTCATACTAGCGGCTTACAATGAGCAGTTCTTC. This encodes CASSFILAAYNEQFF.

V gene TRBV7-8 combines with J gene TRBJ1-3; the D is unclear. This CDR3 region has 16 residues. V shed 2 bases and J shed 2 bases, with 13 bases lying between them. Germline V CDR1 and CDR2: SGHVS, FQNEAQ. The CDR3 protein is CASSLPDRAAGNTIYF. In DNA form, the CDR3 reads TGTGCCAGCAGCTTACCCGACCGGGCGGCTGGAAACACCATATATTTT.

This chain joins TRBV7-9 and TRBJ2-1, with 7 bases aligning to TRBD2. The CDR3 is 14 residues long. Germline V lookup: CDR1 SEHNR, CDR2 FQNEAQ (reference sequence). Trimming at V came to 6 bases and at J to 9 bases, leaving 11 bases not matched to a gene. This CDR3 reads CASSFQAGYAEQFF. CDR3 nucleotide sequence: TGTGCCAGCAGTTTCCAAGCGGGATACGCTGAGCAGTTCTTC.

Turning to this clonotype: At one boundary the junction diverges from the germline segment, which might be a read error. The gene calls are TRBV7-2 and TRBJ2-5; D might be TRBD1 (6 bases). This CDR3 has 13 residues. From germline, CDR1 is SGHTA and CDR2 FQGNSA. CDR3 bases: TGTGCCAGCAGCTTAGACTTGGCGGCAGGGGTGAACTTC. Translation: CASSLDLAAGVNF.

The chain employs TRBV5-4 and TRBJ2-1, with 14 bases identical to TRBD2. CDR3 length: 16 residues. The V gene's germline CDR1 is SGHNT and CDR2 YYREEE (reference sequence). J lost 13 bases, V lost 5 bases, and 14 bases had no gene match. CDR3 region: CASRLRLAGGSTTQFF. As DNA, the CDR3 is TGTGCCAGCAGGCTCCGACTAGCGGGAGGGTCCACAACCCAGTTCTTC.

This clonotype was detected ten times or more. The genes are TRBV7-2 and TRBJ1-2, with a weak D call TRBD1 (6 bases). In germline, CDR1 is SGHTA, CDR2 FQGNSA. The length of the CDR3 is 14 residues. The ends were cut back, 0 bases at V and 2 bases at J, with 7 bases in the middle. The CDR3 here is CASSLAGANYGYTF. DNA for the CDR3: TGTGCCAGCAGCTTAGCGGGGGCCAACTATGGCTACACCTTC.

Only a few counts were recorded for this clonotype. The genes are TRBV10-3 and TRBJ1-4; 9 nucleotides line up with TRBD1. CDR1 and CDR2 (germline): ENHRY, SYGVKD. The CDR3 spans 16 residues. Losses at the gene ends were 3 bases for V and 6 bases for J; bases not matched to a gene: 8. CDR3 DNA sequence: TGTGCCATCAGTGACCCAGGACAGGGGATGGATGAAAAACTGTTTTTT. Its protein product is CAISDPGQGMDEKLFF.

This clonotype has only a few counts. The chain couples TRBV12-5 to TRBJ2-7; D gene uncertain. CDR1 and CDR2 from the germline V gene are LGHNT and FRNRAP. Trimming took off 5 bases at V and 3 bases at J, with 14 bases between the two ends. The CDR3 has 14 residues. CDR3: CASGLRPYHYEQYF. The DNA for the CDR3 is TGTGCTAGTGGTCTCAGGCCCTACCACTACGAGCAGTACTTC.

The chain uses TRBV6-2 or TRBV6-3 and TRBJ1-1, with D unclear. V was trimmed by 0 bases and J by 5 bases, leaving 13 bases between them. CDR3 length: 15 residues. Germline V gene data show CDR1 as MNHEY and CDR2 as SVGEGT. The DNA of the CDR3 is TGTGCCAGCAGTTACTCTTTCACAGATGGAACTGAAGCTTTCTTT. Its translation: CASSYSFTDGTEAFF.

V gene TRBV5-1 combines with J gene TRBJ1-3; TRBD1 is a possible D gene (5 bases). V gave up 4 bases and J gave up 4 bases, with 15 bases separating them. This CDR3 spans 15 amino acids. CDR1 and CDR2 from the germline V gene are SGHRS and YFSETQ. DNA of the CDR3: TGCGCCAGCAGCAGATCCAGGGAAAACGGAAACACCATATATTTT. It specifies CASSRSRENGNTIYF. The full variable domain, completed using reference TRBV5-1 and TRBJ1-3, is KAGVTQTPRYLIKTRGQQVTLSCSPISGHRSVSWYQQTPGQGLQFLFEYFSETQRNKGNFPGRFSGRQFSNSRSEMNVSTLELGDSALYLCASSRSRENGNTIYFGEGSWLTVV.

V gene TRBV12-3 or TRBV12-4 combines with J gene TRBJ2-6; TRBD1 matches 10 bases. The CDR3 consists of 18 residues. V lost 6 bases, J lost 3 bases, and 11 bases stayed unmatched. The CDR3 region is CASRPDRGQDFGANVLTF. The DNA of the CDR3 is TGTGCCAGCAGGCCCGACAGGGGGCAAGATTTTGGGGCCAACGTCCTGACTTTC.

The rearrangement joins TRBV10-1 to TRBJ2-4; 7 bases line up with TRBD2. This CDR3 is built from 13 residues. J gave up 5 bases and V 2 bases, and 0 bases lay outside the gene matches. Germline CDR1 WNHNN, CDR2 SYGVQD (reference sequence). The CDR3 sequence is CASSEREENIQYF. CDR3 coding DNA: TGCGCCAGCAGTGAGCGGGAGGAAAACATTCAGTACTTC.

The chain employs TRBV7-9 and TRBJ1-3; TRBD1 is a possible D gene (6 bases). The germline CDR1 and CDR2 sequences are SEHNR and FQNEAQ (reference sequence). This CDR3 is built from 15 residues. V was pared by 2 bases and J by 6 bases, with 14 bases between. The CDR3 nucleotides are TGTGCCAGCAGCTTACGTACAGGGCTAGAAAACACCATATATTTT. This encodes CASSLRTGLENTIYF.

This rearrangement joins TRBV7-2 to TRBJ1-1; D is undetermined. Germline assignment: CDR1 SGHTA and CDR2 FQGNSA. This CDR3 comprises 11 residues. V lost 5 bases, J lost 6 bases, and 7 bases lay in between. The CDR3 DNA is TGTGCCAGCAGCCCCCATGCTGAAGCTTTCTTT. Its protein product is CASSPHAEAFF.

There are a few counts of this clonotype. J is TRBJ2-7 and V is TRBV7-2; 11 nucleotides line up with TRBD2. The junction had 8 bases not matched to a gene; V was cut back by 2 bases and J by 2 bases. The germline gives CDR1 SGHTA, CDR2 FQGNSA. The CDR3 has 17 amino acids. CDR3 region: CASSLSSGRIPPYEQYV. DNA of the CDR3: TGTGCCAGCAGCTTATCTAGCGGGAGGATCCCCCCCTACGAGCAGTACGTC.

Remarks on this clonotype: A read error may produce the germline difference seen at one junction end. The chain employs TRBV7-2 and TRBJ2-7; 7 bases match TRBD2. This CDR3 region has 14 residues. Per the germline V gene, CDR1 is SGHTA and CDR2 is FQGNSA. The CDR3: CASRLAGSSYEQYF. DNA for the CDR3: TGTGCCAGCAGGTTAGCGGGTTCCTCCTACGAGCAGTACTTC.

The genes are TRBV15 and TRBJ1-1; the match to TRBD1 covers 8 bases. The CDR3 contains 15 residues. Trimming cost V 1 base and J 1 base; bases outside gene matches: 2. Germline values: CDR1 LNHNV, CDR2 YYDKDF (reference sequence). The CDR3 sequence: CATSRGGTGNTEAFF. The DNA for the CDR3 is TGTGCCACCAGCAGAGGGGGGACAGGGAACACTGAAGCTTTCTTT. Using reference TRBV15 and TRBJ1-1 for the parts outside the CDR3, the full variable domain is DAMVIQNPRYQVTQFGKPVTLSCSQTLNHNVMYWYQQKSSQAPKLLFHYYDKDFNNEADTPDNFQSRRPNTSFCFLDIRSPGLGDTAMYLCATSRGGTGNTEAFFGQGTRLTVV.

This rearrangement joins TRBV7-4 to TRBJ2-4, with unresolved D. The V gene's germline CDR1 is SGHVT and CDR2 SQSDAQ. Trimming removed 0 bases from V and 8 bases from J, with 14 bases in between. The CDR3 contains 15 residues. The CDR3 spells CASSLAGIWGDIQYF. CDR3 coding DNA: TGTGCCAGCAGCTTAGCGGGGATTTGGGGTGACATTCAGTACTTC.

V usage is TRBV6-2 or TRBV6-3 and J usage is TRBJ2-1; no clear D gene. V lost 4 bases and J lost 6, with 16 bases in between. Germline V gene data show CDR1 as MNHEY and CDR2 as SVGEGT. The CDR3 loop spans 15 amino acids. The chain's CDR3 is CASSFRANTGNEQFF. In DNA form, the CDR3 reads TGTGCCAGCAGTTTCCGAGCGAACACGGGCAATGAGCAGTTCTTC.

This clonotype was detected once. V usage is TRBV27 and J usage is TRBJ2-2; D is unresolved. Germline-derived CDR1 and CDR2 are MNHEY and SMNVEV (reference sequence). The CDR3 spans 13 residues. The germline V and J ends were trimmed by 2 bases and 6 bases, with 7 bases remaining between them. DNA for the CDR3: TGTGCCAGCAGTTTACTTAGCTCCGGGGAGCTGTTTTTT. Translated: CASSLLSSGELFF.